A single sample is the source of the 30 T cell receptor beta chains below, sequenced in a study of T cells in Graves' hyperthyroidism and ophthalmopathy. There were TCR beta CDR3 regions amplified from RNA transcripts. TCR CDR3 regions were first amplified by RT-PCR with HTBI primers. Via MiXCR, TCRdb re-called the multiplex PCR reads, giving one row per CDR3 protein. Here the sample spans over 250,000 distinct CDR3 sequences, 25% to 30% being singletons. The sequenced material came from blood. Receptors originate from a man aged 35-49 years with Graves' hyperthyroidism that later progressed to Graves' ophthalmopathy.

V and J are TRBV2 and TRBJ2-7, with 8 bases lining up with TRBD2. Germline CDR1 reads SNHLY; CDR2 reads FYNNEI. The CDR3 sequence is 16 residues long. J gave up 5 bases and V 6 bases, and 15 bases lay outside the gene matches. CDR3 DNA: TGTGCCAGCAGCCTATTTACGGGGGGGCCATCCGACGAGCAGTACTTC. Amino acid sequence: CASSLFTGGPSDEQYF.

This chain joins TRBV11-2 and TRBJ2-7; possibly TRBD1 or TRBD2 for D (6 bases each). This CDR3 is built from 14 residues. The germline gives CDR1 SGHAT, CDR2 FQNNGV. Trimming left V 6 bases short and J 5 bases short, with 17 bases between. CDR3: CASSYGGGDHEQYF. CDR3 sequence (DNA): TGTGCCAGCAGTTACGGGGGCGGGGACCACGAGCAGTACTTC.

This clonotype was counted between two and nine times. The V and J genes are TRBV3-1 and TRBJ2-6; a weak D match, TRBD2 (6 bases). This CDR3 region has 17 residues. Trimming shortened V by 2 bases and J by 3 bases, and 14 bases separated the two germline ends. Germline V gene lookup returns CDR1 LGHDT and CDR2 YNNKEL (reference sequence). The CDR3: CASSQLMMEGGANVLTF. The CDR3 coding sequence is TGTGCCAGCAGCCAATTAATGATGGAGGGTGGGGCCAACGTCCTGACTTTC. Looking up the rest from reference TRBV3-1 and TRBJ2-6 gives the full variable domain: DTAVSQTPKYLVTQMGNDKSIKCEQNLGHDTMYWYKQDSKKFLKIMFSYNNKELIINETVPNRFSPKSPDKAHLNLHINSLELGDSAVYFCASSQLMMEGGANVLTFGAGSRLTVL.

The rearrangement uses TRBV20-1 and TRBJ1-1; D call uncertain. The CDR3 covers 15 residues. V shed 0 bases and J shed 0 bases, with 11 bases lying between them. CDR1 is DFQATT and CDR2 is SNEGSKA in the germline V gene (reference sequence). The CDR3 sequence is CSARDPVRLNTEAFF. The CDR3 coding sequence is TGCAGTGCTAGAGATCCGGTCAGGCTGAACACTGAAGCTTTCTTT.

This clonotype was picked up many times. This chain links TRBV24-1 with TRBJ2-5; D gene uncertain. Germline values: CDR1 KGHDR, CDR2 SFDVKD. The length of the CDR3 is 14 residues. The V and J ends lost 3 bases and 5 bases respectively, with 12 bases between them. The chain's CDR3 is CATSDLGPVETQYF. The CDR3, as DNA: TGTGCCACCAGTGATCTGGGCCCGGTTGAGACCCAGTACTTC.

This clonotype was counted many times. The chain links TRBV12-3 or TRBV12-4 to TRBJ2-5, with TRBD2 identical over 15 bases. This CDR3 contains 16 residues. The V segment lost 3 bases and the J segment 4 bases; nucleotides outside the gene matches: 3. In DNA form, the CDR3 reads TGTGCCAGCAGTTTTGGGACTAGCGGGAGGTCAGAGACCCAGTACTTC. Translating gives CASSFGTSGRSETQYF.

In DNA, the CDR3 is TGTGCCAGCAGTTCCCGGGATATTATGAACACTGAAGCTTTCTTT. As protein: CASSSRDIMNTEAFF. The chain is built from TRBV6-2 or TRBV6-3 and TRBJ1-1, with D hard to call. V was clipped by 4 bases and J by 0 bases, with 12 bases between them. This CDR3 contains 15 residues. The germline V gene has CDR1 MNHEY and CDR2 SVGEGT.

This clonotype has at least ten counts. The chain recombines TRBV30 with TRBJ2-6; D not resolved. Germline assignment: CDR1 GTSNPN and CDR2 SVGIG (reference sequence). The V and J ends lost 2 bases and 0 bases respectively, with 8 bases between them. The CDR3 has 15 residues. The CDR3 sequence: CAWSPTLSGANVLTF. CDR3 in DNA: TGTGCCTGGAGTCCGACCCTCTCTGGGGCCAACGTCCTGACTTTC.

This clonotype was picked up many times. The chain links TRBV7-9 to TRBJ2-5, with TRBD2 identical over 7 bases. J gave up 5 bases and V 6 bases, and 12 bases lay outside the gene matches. Germline loops: CDR1 SEHNR, CDR2 FQNEAQ (reference sequence). The CDR3 contains 15 residues. The CDR3 region is CASRPLGEGVETQYF. The CDR3 coding sequence is TGTGCCAGCAGACCTCTGGGGGAGGGCGTGGAGACCCAGTACTTC. Complete variable domain (other parts from reference TRBV7-9 and TRBJ2-5): DTGVSQNPRHKITKRGQNVTFRCDPISEHNRLYWYRQTLGQGPEFLTYFQNEAQLEKSRLLSDRFSAERPKGSFSTLEIQRTEQGDSAMYLCASRPLGEGVETQYFGPGTRLLVL.

This clonotype appeared a single time. This rearrangement joins TRBV6-2 or TRBV6-3 to TRBJ2-7; possible D gene TRBD2, 6 bases. Germline V gives CDR1 MNHEY, CDR2 SVGEGT. The CDR3 extends over 16 amino acids. V was clipped by 2 bases and J by 3 bases, with 17 bases between them. Here the CDR3 DNA reads TGTGCCAGCAGTTACCCGCCGGGGAGGACCGACTACGAGCAGTACTTC. This encodes CASSYPPGRTDYEQYF.

This clonotype was counted many times. The J gene is TRBJ1-2, the V gene TRBV12-3 or TRBV12-4; D may be TRBD1 (5 bases). The CDR3 is 12 amino acids. With 4 bases removed from V and 8 bases from J, the gap between germline ends came to 11 bases. This chain's CDR3 is CASSSPGLGYTF. The CDR3 nucleotides are TGTGCCAGCAGTTCCCCGGGGCTCGGCTACACCTTC.

On this clonotype: Since a much larger clone is just one base distant, this may be a read error. The rearrangement joins TRBV24-1 to TRBJ2-3, with D uncertain. This CDR3 is built from 11 residues. Germline lookup yields CDR1 KGHDR and CDR2 SFDVKD. V lost 11 bases, J lost 4 bases, and 9 bases lay in between. CDR3 nucleotide sequence: TGTGCCAACGCGGTCTCAGATACGCAGTATTTT. Translation gives CANAVSDTQYF.

The genes are TRBV15 and TRBJ1-5; D is undetermined. The CDR3 has 19 amino acids. V shed 1 base and J shed 1 base, with 20 bases lying between them. Germline V CDR1 and CDR2: LNHNV, YYDKDF (reference sequence). CDR3 DNA: TGTGCCACCAGCAGAGCGTCGGGGAGGACCTCTCCAAGCAATCAGCCCCAGCATTTT. This encodes CATSRASGRTSPSNQPQHF.

The chain uses TRBV20-1 and TRBJ2-7; a possible D gene is TRBD1 (5 bases). Germline CDR1 is DFQATT and CDR2 is SNEGSKA (reference sequence). The CDR3 has 13 amino acids. V lost 3 bases to trimming and J lost 4 bases, with 13 bases between them. The CDR3 sequence: CSASGRQQYEQYF. The CDR3 DNA reads as TGCAGTGCTAGTGGGCGACAGCAGTACGAGCAGTACTTC.

This clonotype was picked up many times. V and J are TRBV6-1 and TRBJ1-1; D call uncertain. V was pared by 3 bases and J by 1 base, with 6 bases between. The length of the CDR3 is 13 residues. CDR1 and CDR2 from the germline V gene are MNHNS and SASEGT. CDR3 residues: CASSETGNTEAFF. The DNA of the CDR3 is TGTGCCAGCAGTGAGACGGGGAACACTGAAGCTTTCTTT.

This clonotype was counted a single time. This chain uses TRBV24-1 with TRBJ2-5; 10 bases align to TRBD1. The CDR3 has 14 amino acids. Germline CDR1 is KGHDR and CDR2 is SFDVKD. With 9 bases clipped from V and 5 bases from J, the junction kept 8 bases outside the gene matches. CDR3 sequence reads: CATAGQGNLETQYF. The CDR3 DNA is TGTGCCACCGCGGGACAGGGGAACTTGGAGACCCAGTACTTC.

The sample holds many counts of this clonotype. V is TRBV7-3 and J is TRBJ1-1; D unclear. Trimming removed 3 bases at V and 2 bases at J, with 13 bases between. The CDR3 covers 15 residues. Germline V lookup: CDR1 SGHTA, CDR2 FQGTGA. CDR3 coding DNA: TGTGCCAGCAGCTTGATGCGACCTCCCAACACTGAAGCTTTCTTT. Its protein product is CASSLMRPPNTEAFF.

Many counts were recorded for this clonotype. The chain combines TRBV2 with TRBJ2-6; no definite D call. Germline loops: CDR1 SNHLY, CDR2 FYNNEI. The V gene lost 6 bases and the J gene lost 1 base, with 13 bases spanning the gap. CDR3 length: 16 residues. CDR3 loop: CASSPGIWSGANVLTF. The CDR3 DNA sequence: TGTGCCAGCAGCCCTGGCATTTGGTCTGGGGCCAACGTCCTGACTTTC. Complete variable domain (other parts from reference TRBV2 and TRBJ2-6): EPEVTQTPSHQVTQMGQEVILRCVPISNHLYFYWYRQILGQKVEFLVSFYNNEISEKSEIFDDQFSVERPDGSNFTLKIRSTKLEDSAMYFCASSPGIWSGANVLTFGAGSRLTVL.

This clonotype appeared many times. V is TRBV6-1 and J is TRBJ1-1; tentative D call: TRBD1 (6 bases). This CDR3 contains 15 residues. Germline CDR1 is MNHNS and CDR2 is SASEGT. Trimming took off 5 bases at V and 1 base at J, with 14 bases between the two ends. CDR3 bases: TGTGCCAGCAGTCTCCGACAGGAGGGGAACACTGAAGCTTTCTTT. Its protein product is CASSLRQEGNTEAFF.

This clonotype was counted ten times or more. DNA for the CDR3: TGCGCCAGCAGCCCGTGGACAGGTCCGGACACTGAAGCTTTCTTT. Protein sequence: CASSPWTGPDTEAFF. The chain has TRBV5-1 and TRBJ1-1; TRBD1 matches 7 bases. The CDR3 loop spans 15 amino acids. J lost 3 bases, V lost 4 bases, and 9 bases had no gene match. Germline CDR1 reads SGHRS; CDR2 reads YFSETQ.

The CDR3 nucleotides are TGTGCCAGCAGTCTTCTGGGACAGCCTTCCTACGAGCAGTACTTC. Translated, it gives CASSLLGQPSYEQYF. The V call is TRBV28, the J call TRBJ2-7; 7 nucleotides agree with TRBD1. Germline trimming cut 5 bases from V and 1 base from J; bases unmatched to any gene: 8. This CDR3 is 15 amino acids long. The germline gives CDR1 MDHEN, CDR2 SYDVKM.

The rearrangement uses TRBV30 and TRBJ1-1; D perhaps matches TRBD1 (6 bases). Germline V CDR1 and CDR2: GTSNPN, SVGIG (reference sequence). The CDR3 sequence is 13 residues long. V lost 6 bases to trimming and J lost 4 bases, with 15 bases between them. This CDR3 is CACRQELGTEAFF. The CDR3 DNA follows: TGTGCCTGCAGACAGGAGTTAGGCACTGAAGCTTTCTTT.

This clonotype is a singleton in its sample. The genes are TRBV20-1 and TRBJ1-1; TRBD1 might be the D (6 bases). CDR1 and CDR2 (germline): DFQATT, SNEGSKA (reference sequence). The CDR3 is made up of 14 amino acids. V shed 6 bases and J shed 1 base, with 15 bases lying between them. The CDR3 bases are TGCAGTGCCCCTCCGCGCAGGGGGAACACTGAAGCTTTCTTT. Translating it yields CSAPPRRGNTEAFF.

This clonotype was seen at least ten times. V is TRBV6-1 and J is TRBJ2-5; TRBD2 matches at 13 bases. Germline V lookup: CDR1 MNHNS, CDR2 SASEGT. The CDR3 is 16 residues long. V was clipped by 4 bases and J by 4 bases; unmatched bases: 6. CDR3 nucleotides: TGTGCCAGCAGTGCCGTCGGACTAGCGGGAGCAGAGACCCAGTACTTC. It yields the protein CASSAVGLAGAETQYF.

This clonotype was picked up many times. The CDR3 is CASSKWGDRVNQPQHF. The CDR3 coding sequence is TGTGCCAGTAGTAAATGGGGGGACAGGGTTAATCAGCCCCAGCATTTT. This chain uses TRBV19 with TRBJ1-5; 9 nucleotides agree with TRBD1. This CDR3 contains 16 residues. Looked up from germline, CDR1 is LNHDA and CDR2 is SQIVND (reference sequence). V lost 4 bases to trimming and J lost 4 bases; unmatched junction nucleotides: 8.

This clonotype was seen repeatedly, ten times or more. For the CDR3, the DNA is TGTGCCAGTAGACAAGGGCAGATCTACGAGCAGTACTTC. Its protein product is CASRQGQIYEQYF. The chain joins TRBV19 to TRBJ2-7, with D hard to call. This CDR3 has 13 residues. V gave up 6 bases and J gave up 3 bases, with 12 bases separating them. Germline V lookup: CDR1 LNHDA, CDR2 SQIVND (reference sequence).

The chain couples TRBV6-5 to TRBJ2-7; D is perhaps TRBD1 or TRBD2 (5 bases each). The CDR3 contains 14 residues. CDR1 and CDR2 (germline): MNHEY, SVGAGI. V was shortened by 2 bases and J by 7 bases, with 15 bases between the two germline ends. The CDR3 nucleotides read TGTGCCAGCAGTTACGGTGGGGCTCCGGGAGAGCAGTACTTC. Translated, it gives CASSYGGAPGEQYF.

Ten or more counts support this clonotype. This chain connects TRBV6-1 to TRBJ2-7, with a tentative D call TRBD2 (6 bases). The CDR3 sequence is 15 residues long. V gave up 4 bases and J gave up 2 bases, with 15 bases separating them. The germline gives CDR1 MNHNS, CDR2 SASEGT. CDR3 sequence reads: CASSGDFPGPYEQYF. The CDR3 DNA reads as TGTGCCAGCAGTGGGGACTTTCCAGGGCCCTACGAGCAGTACTTC.

The chain uses TRBV28 and TRBJ1-2, with a weak D call TRBD1 (5 bases). Trimming cost V 8 bases and J 4 bases, with 11 bases left between them. Germline V gives CDR1 MDHEN, CDR2 SYDVKM. This CDR3 region has 12 residues. The CDR3 nucleotides are TGTGCCAGCGAGGGTGACAGCTATGGCTACACCTTC. Translating gives CASEGDSYGYTF.

This clonotype was counted ten times or more. The rearrangement uses TRBV20-1 and TRBJ1-1; no firm D call. This CDR3 contains 14 residues. The V and J ends lost 3 bases and 2 bases respectively, with 13 bases between them. Germline V gene lookup returns CDR1 DFQATT and CDR2 SNEGSKA (reference sequence). The CDR3 region has the DNA TGCAGTGCTAGTTGGGCAGCCTATAACACTGAAGCTTTCTTT. Protein: CSASWAAYNTEAFF.